This T cell receptor beta chain emerged from a study of beta chain features in type 1 diabetes. The authors obtained over 98% purity in all sorted populations. Study observations and caveats: All four CD4+ subsets of Type 1 diabetes patients contained TCRB CDR3s that were moderately but significantly shorter.

This CDR3 is built from 15 residues. Germline CDR1 SEHNR, CDR2 FQNEAQ (reference sequence). The V and J ends lost 5 bases and 5 bases respectively, with 16 bases between them. Every bit of the isolated RNA underwent reverse transcription, so sequencing read expressed TCRB transcripts. This table comes from immunoSEQ multiplex PCR, and its TCRdb copy is limited to in-frame clones, with some not included. Of 300,000 to 400,000 clones in the sample, around an eighth were seen once. About this clone itself: Its antigen remains unknown.

The receptor was isolated from a man younger than 30 in good health. V gene TRBV7-9 combines with J gene TRBJ1-5; TRBD1 might be the D (5 bases). The material sequenced was naive CD4+ T cells from blood. In DNA form, the CDR3 reads TGTGCCAGCAGCCCTGGGGTCGGGGGGTATCAGCCCCAGCATTTT. This translates into CASSPGVGGYQPQHF.